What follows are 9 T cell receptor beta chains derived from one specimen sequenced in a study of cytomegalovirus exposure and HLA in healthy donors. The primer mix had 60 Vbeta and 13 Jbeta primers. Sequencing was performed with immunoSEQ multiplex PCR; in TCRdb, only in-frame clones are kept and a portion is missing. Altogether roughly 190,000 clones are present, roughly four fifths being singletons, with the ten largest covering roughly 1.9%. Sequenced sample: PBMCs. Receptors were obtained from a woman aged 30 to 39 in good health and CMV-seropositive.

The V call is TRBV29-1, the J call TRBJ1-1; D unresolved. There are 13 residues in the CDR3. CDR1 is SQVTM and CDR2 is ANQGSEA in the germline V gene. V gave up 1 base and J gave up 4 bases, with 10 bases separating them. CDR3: CSVEGSLITEAFF. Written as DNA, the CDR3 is TGCAGCGTTGAAGGTAGTCTGATCACTGAAGCTTTCTTT.

For the CDR3, the DNA is TGCGCCAGCAGCCAAGATCATGGACGGACATACACTGAAGCTTTCTTT. Its translation: CASSQDHGRTYTEAFF. This chain uses TRBV4-3 with TRBJ1-1; D might be TRBD1 (5 bases). Trimming pared 0 bases from V and 3 bases from J, leaving 14 bases between. The germline V gene has CDR1 LGHNA and CDR2 YSLEER. The CDR3 spans 16 residues.

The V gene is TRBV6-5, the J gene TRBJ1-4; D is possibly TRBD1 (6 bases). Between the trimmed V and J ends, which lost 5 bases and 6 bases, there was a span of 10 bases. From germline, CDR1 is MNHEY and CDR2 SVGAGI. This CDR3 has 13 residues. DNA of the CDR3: TGTGCCAGCAGTCCTTACAGGGATGAAAAACTGTTTTTT. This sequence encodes CASSPYRDEKLFF.

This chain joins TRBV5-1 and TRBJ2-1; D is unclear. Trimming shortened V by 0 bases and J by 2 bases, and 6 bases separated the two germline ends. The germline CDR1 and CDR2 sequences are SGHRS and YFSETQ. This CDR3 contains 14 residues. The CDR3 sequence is CASSLAPAYNEQFF. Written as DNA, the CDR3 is TGCGCCAGCAGCTTGGCTCCGGCCTACAATGAGCAGTTCTTC.

The CDR3 sequence: CASSLLTVNNEKLFF. CDR3 sequence (DNA): TGTGCCAGCAGCCTTCTGACAGTTAATAATGAAAAACTGTTTTTT. The chain employs TRBV4-2 and TRBJ1-4; a possible D gene is TRBD1 (5 bases). The V end lost 4 bases, the J end lost 4 bases, and 13 bases lay between the germline ends. The CDR3 consists of 15 residues. The V gene's germline CDR1 is LGHNA and CDR2 YNFKEQ.

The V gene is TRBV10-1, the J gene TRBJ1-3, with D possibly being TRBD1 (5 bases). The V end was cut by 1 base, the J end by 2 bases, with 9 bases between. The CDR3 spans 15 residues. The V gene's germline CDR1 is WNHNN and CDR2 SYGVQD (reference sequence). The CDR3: CASSEFPGTGNTIYF. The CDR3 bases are TGCGCCAGCAGTGAGTTTCCAGGGACTGGAAACACCATATATTTT.

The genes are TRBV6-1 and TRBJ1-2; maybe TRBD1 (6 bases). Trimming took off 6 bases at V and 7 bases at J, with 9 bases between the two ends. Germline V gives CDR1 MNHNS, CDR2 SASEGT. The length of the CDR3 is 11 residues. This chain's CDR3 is CASRGTSGYTF. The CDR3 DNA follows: TGTGCCAGCAGGGGGACAAGTGGCTACACCTTC.

The CDR3 reads CSVGGGGTRSSYEQYF. The CDR3 DNA reads as TGCAGCGTTGGTGGCGGGGGGACCAGAAGCTCCTACGAGCAGTACTTC. The V gene is TRBV29-1, the J gene TRBJ2-7, with 8 bases lining up with TRBD2. The CDR3 extends over 16 amino acids. Germline-derived CDR1 and CDR2 are SQVTM and ANQGSEA. J was trimmed by 0 bases and V by 4 bases; bases with no gene match: 11.

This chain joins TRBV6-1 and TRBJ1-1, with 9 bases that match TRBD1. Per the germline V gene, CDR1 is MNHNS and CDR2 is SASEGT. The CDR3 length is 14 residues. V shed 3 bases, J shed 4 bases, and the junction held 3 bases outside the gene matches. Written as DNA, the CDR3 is TGTGCCAGCAGTGATGGACAGGGGTTCACTGAAGCTTTCTTT. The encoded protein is CASSDGQGFTEAFF.